This TCR beta chain was documented in a study of control samples from healthy donors and cancer patients. CDR1 is SGHAT and CDR2 is FQNNGV in the germline V gene. V was cut by 3 bases and J by 5 bases, with 10 bases left in between. The CDR3 runs 13 residues. Sequencing used immunoSEQ multiplex PCR; TCRdb keeps in-frame clones, though not all of them. The repertoire consists of around 140,000 clones, with less than 95% occurring once and the leading ten covering 7.1%. This clone has just one count. This clonotype was obtained from a man aged 18 to 30 in good health. The genes are TRBV11-2 and TRBJ2-5; D tentatively reads TRBD1 or TRBD2 (6 bases each). Input material: blood. The DNA for the CDR3 is TGTGCCAGCAGCTTGGGGGGCGGGGAGACCCAGTACTTC. It translates to CASSLGGGETQYF.